Below are 26 T cell receptor beta chains sequenced from a single sample in a study of blood T cell repertoires in COVID-19. Measured with immunoSEQ multiplex PCR; TCRdb has only the in-frame clones, and not every one. The sample contains roughly 90,000 clones, about 90% of which appear only once. The specimen was peripheral blood. Receptors originate from a man over 45 with COVID-19, enrolled during active disease.

The chain combines TRBV14 with TRBJ2-5, with 7 bases matching TRBD2. The germline V gene has CDR1 SGHDN and CDR2 FVKESK. V dropped 3 bases and J dropped 0; count of bases not matched to a gene: 4. The CDR3 runs to 15 residues. The CDR3 region is CASSQRGKYQETQYF. In DNA form, the CDR3 reads TGTGCCAGCAGCCAGCGGGGGAAGTACCAAGAGACCCAGTACTTC. The variable domain in full, with the rest retrieved from reference TRBV14 and TRBJ2-5, is EAGVTQFPSHSVIEKGQTVTLRCDPISGHDNLYWYRRVMGKEIKFLLHFVKESKQDESGMPNNRFLAERTGGTYSTLKVQPAELEDSGVYFCASSQRGKYQETQYFGPGTRLLVL.

The chain joins TRBV7-2 to TRBJ2-2, with TRBD2 matching over 8 bases. V lost 5 bases and J lost 4; bases outside the gene matches: 6. The V gene's germline CDR1 is SGHTA and CDR2 FQGNSA. This CDR3 region has 15 residues. The CDR3 DNA sequence: TGTGCCAGCAGCCGCACCGGGACTAGCACCGGGGAGCTGTTTTTT. It yields the protein CASSRTGTSTGELFF.

V and J are TRBV5-8 and TRBJ1-1, with D possibly matching TRBD1 (5 bases). Per the germline V gene, CDR1 is SGHTS and CDR2 is YDEGEE. The V gene lost 3 bases and the J gene lost 3 bases, with 15 bases spanning the gap. This CDR3 is 15 amino acids long. The CDR3 protein is CASSYTGTRDTEAFF. CDR3 DNA sequence: TGTGCCAGCAGCTACACCGGGACTAGGGACACTGAAGCTTTCTTT.

The genes are TRBV30 and TRBJ1-2; D is undetermined. The V and J ends lost 6 bases and 0 bases respectively, with 11 bases between them. From germline, CDR1 is GTSNPN and CDR2 SVGIG (reference sequence). The CDR3 spans 13 residues. This chain's CDR3 is CACLDCSNYGYTF. The CDR3 region has the DNA TGTGCCTGCTTAGACTGTTCTAACTATGGCTACACCTTC.

The V gene is TRBV11-2, the J gene TRBJ1-2, with TRBD1 identical over 12 bases. Germline-derived CDR1 and CDR2 are SGHAT and FQNNGV. J gave up 1 base and V 1 base, and 4 bases lay outside the gene matches. This CDR3 contains 17 residues. CDR3 residues: CASSLGDRGRNNYGYTF. The CDR3 region has the DNA TGTGCCAGCAGCTTAGGGGACAGGGGGCGGAATAACTATGGCTACACCTTC.

CDR3 DNA sequence: TGTGCCAGCAGACCGATTGGGACAGTTGGAAACACCATATATTTT. Translation: CASRPIGTVGNTIYF. V gene TRBV11-2 combines with J gene TRBJ1-3; 7 positions match TRBD1. Germline V gene lookup returns CDR1 SGHAT and CDR2 FQNNGV. This CDR3 comprises 15 residues. The V segment lost 6 bases and the J segment 3 bases; nucleotides outside the gene matches: 8.

This clone came up a few times. The chain uses TRBV5-4 and TRBJ2-5; D is uncertain. V was trimmed by 3 bases and J by 2 bases, leaving 8 bases between them. The length of the CDR3 is 13 residues. Per the germline V gene, CDR1 is SGHNT and CDR2 is YYREEE (reference sequence). CDR3 amino acids: CASSSGQQETQYF. The CDR3 coding sequence is TGTGCCAGCAGCTCAGGCCAGCAAGAGACCCAGTACTTC. Combining the CDR3 with reference TRBV5-4 and TRBJ2-5 gives the whole variable domain ETGVTQSPTHLIKTRGQQVTLRCSSQSGHNTVSWYQQALGQGPQFIFQYYREEENGRGNFPPRFSGLQFPNYSSELNVNALELDDSALYLCASSSGQQETQYFGPGTRLLVL.

The chain has TRBV6-5 and TRBJ1-1, with D maybe TRBD1 (5 bases). V lost 6 bases and J lost 2, with 13 bases in between. The CDR3 extends over 14 amino acids. Germline CDR1 reads MNHEY; CDR2 reads SVGAGI. CDR3 region: CASSLRGPNTEAFF. CDR3 bases: TGTGCCAGCAGCCTAAGGGGCCCTAACACTGAAGCTTTCTTT.

V and J are TRBV18 and TRBJ1-6; possible D gene TRBD1, 5 bases. The CDR3 covers 20 residues. V was trimmed by 2 bases and J by 1 base, leaving 21 bases between them. Per germline, CDR1 KGHSH and CDR2 LQKENI. CDR3 sequence (DNA): TGTGCCAGCTCACCATCCCCTTTGGTAGGGACTAGATCCTATAATTCACCCCTCCACTTT. Protein: CASSPSPLVGTRSYNSPLHF.

This clone was seen a handful of times. This chain connects TRBV2 to TRBJ1-5; 8 bases are shared with TRBD1. Germline V CDR1 and CDR2: SNHLY, FYNNEI. This CDR3 region has 13 residues. The trim removed 10 bases at V and 6 bases at J, leaving 8 bases unmatched. The CDR3 DNA reads TGTGCCATAGGGGACAGGATTGGTCAGCCCCAGCATTTT. The encoded protein is CAIGDRIGQPQHF.

This rearrangement joins TRBV4-2 to TRBJ2-2, with TRBD1 matching over 7 bases. The CDR3 runs to 15 residues. Germline V gene sequence: CDR1 LGHNA, CDR2 YNFKEQ. The J segment lost 0 bases and the V segment lost 3 bases, leaving 1 base of the junction unmatched. Written as DNA, the CDR3 is TGTGCCAGCAGCCAGGGGACAGCGAACACCGGGGAGCTGTTTTTT. Translation: CASSQGTANTGELFF.

The rearrangement joins TRBV29-1 to TRBJ2-6; 9 bases map to TRBD1. J was trimmed by 3 bases and V by 5 bases; bases with no gene match: 17. Germline CDR1 and CDR2: SQVTM and ANQGSEA. The CDR3 consists of 19 residues. The CDR3 loop reads CSVPMFVTGGSRGANVLTF. DNA of the CDR3: TGCAGCGTTCCTATGTTTGTCACAGGGGGCAGTCGTGGGGCCAACGTCCTGACTTTC.

V and J are TRBV4-3 and TRBJ2-1, with 9 bases fitting TRBD1. The germline V gene has CDR1 LGHNA and CDR2 YSLEER. V lost 1 base, J lost 7 bases, and 5 bases stayed unmatched. This CDR3 is built from 15 residues. For the CDR3, the DNA is TGCGCCAGCAGCCAAGGGACAGGGGTTGGGAATGAGCAGTTCTTC. This encodes CASSQGTGVGNEQFF.

This chain uses TRBV6-5 with TRBJ2-1; 9 nucleotides match TRBD2. CDR3 size: 16 residues. V shed 0 bases, J shed 6 bases, and the junction held 6 bases outside the gene matches. Germline values: CDR1 MNHEY, CDR2 SVGAGI. CDR3 nucleotide sequence: TGTGCCAGCAGTTACTCCGTTAGCGGGGGTCCCAATGAGCAGTTCTTC. Translated: CASSYSVSGGPNEQFF.

This chain links TRBV19 with TRBJ1-2; no reliable D call. CDR1 is LNHDA, CDR2 SQIVND, per germline (reference sequence). The CDR3 loop spans 11 amino acids. The germline V and J ends were trimmed by 3 bases and 8 bases, with 7 bases remaining between them. The CDR3 nucleotides read TGTGCCAGTAGTATTTGGGCCGGCTACACCTTC. This gives the protein CASSIWAGYTF.

The chain links TRBV10-3 to TRBJ1-1; TRBD1 aligns across 9 bases. The length of the CDR3 is 13 residues. Germline-derived CDR1 and CDR2 are ENHRY and SYGVKD. Trimming cost V 10 bases and J 3 bases; bases outside gene matches: 6. The CDR3 DNA reads as TGTGCCACCCGGGACAGGGAGCACACTGAAGCTTTCTTT. This translates into CATRDREHTEAFF.

The CDR3 nucleotides read TGTGCCAGCAGATCGGGACAGAATCTAGCTTTCTTT. This codes for CASRSGQNLAFF. V usage is TRBV6-5 and J usage is TRBJ1-1; 7 bases align to TRBD1. This CDR3 comprises 12 residues. V trimming: 6 bases; J trimming: 10 bases; junction bases outside the gene matches: 8. CDR1 and CDR2 (germline): MNHEY, SVGAGI.

The chain recombines TRBV28 with TRBJ1-2; the D gene is possibly TRBD1 (5 bases). Germline V gene sequence: CDR1 MDHEN, CDR2 SYDVKM. CDR3 length: 12 residues. The V gene lost 6 bases and the J gene lost 4 bases, with 9 bases spanning the gap. As DNA, the CDR3 is TGTGCCAGCAGCCTTCAGGGCTATGGCTACACCTTC. Translation: CASSLQGYGYTF.

This chain uses TRBV28 with TRBJ2-1, with D unresolved. V lost 3 bases, J lost 4 bases, and 7 bases lay in between. The germline gives CDR1 MDHEN, CDR2 SYDVKM. CDR3 size: 13 residues. The CDR3 reads CASSFGRYNEQFF. The CDR3 DNA is TGTGCCAGCAGTTTTGGCAGATACAATGAGCAGTTCTTC.

This chain links TRBV9 with TRBJ2-3; TRBD2 agrees at 9 bases. The germline gives CDR1 SGDLS, CDR2 YYNGEE. The CDR3 totals 18 residues. Trimming at V came to 0 bases and at J to 0 bases, leaving 8 bases not matched to a gene. CDR3 nucleotide sequence: TGTGCCAGCAGCGTAGGTCCTAGCGGGGACACGAGCACAGATACGCAGTATTTT. Translated, it gives CASSVGPSGDTSTDTQYF.

V is TRBV4-2 and J is TRBJ2-1, with 10 bases aligning to TRBD2. The CDR3 is made up of 16 amino acids. The V gene's germline CDR1 is LGHNA and CDR2 YNFKEQ. V shed 0 bases, J shed 9 bases, and the junction held 8 bases outside the gene matches. The CDR3 coding sequence is TGTGCCAGCAGCCAAGATCTCCAGCGGGGGGGAGGTGAGCAGTTCTTC. Protein: CASSQDLQRGGGEQFF.

This chain links TRBV20-1 with TRBJ1-3; 8 nucleotides match TRBD1. Looked up from germline, CDR1 is DFQATT and CDR2 is SNEGSKA (reference sequence). After removal of 4 bases from V and 0 bases from J, the junction contained 2 bases not matched to a gene. The CDR3 runs 14 residues. The CDR3 reads CSATDRGSGNTIYF. Written as DNA, the CDR3 is TGCAGTGCTACTGACAGGGGCTCTGGAAACACCATATATTTT.

This clone appeared many times. The V call is TRBV4-2, the J call TRBJ2-7; 9 bases map to TRBD2. With V trimmed by 1 base and J by 6 bases, 13 bases remained unmatched. This CDR3 comprises 17 residues. The germline V gene encodes CDR1 LGHNA and CDR2 YNFKEQ. The CDR3 here is CASSQGGRGGPYFEQYF. As DNA, the CDR3 is TGTGCCAGCAGCCAAGGAGGGCGGGGGGGACCTTATTTCGAGCAGTACTTC.

The chain combines TRBV6-4 with TRBJ2-1; weak D call: TRBD1 (6 bases). Germline loops: CDR1 MRHNA, CDR2 SNTAGT. Between the trimmed V and J ends, which lost 5 bases and 3 bases, there was a span of 14 bases. The length of the CDR3 is 15 residues. CDR3 residues: CASSHRVVGYNEQFF. The CDR3 coding sequence is TGTGCCAGCAGTCACAGGGTAGTTGGCTACAATGAGCAGTTCTTC.

The V gene is TRBV7-2, the J gene TRBJ2-2; 9 nucleotides line up with TRBD1. Losses at the gene ends were 5 bases for V and 7 bases for J; bases not matched to a gene: 11. Germline lookup yields CDR1 SGHTA and CDR2 FQGNSA. The CDR3 is made up of 16 amino acids. The CDR3 protein is CASSPFRDRVGGELFF. The DNA for the CDR3 is TGTGCCAGCAGCCCGTTCCGGGACAGGGTTGGCGGGGAGCTGTTTTTT.

The CDR3 loop is CASNLIRAEETQYF. The DNA for the CDR3 is TGTGCCAGCAATTTAATCAGGGCGGAGGAGACCCAGTACTTC. The chain couples TRBV7-9 to TRBJ2-5; TRBD1 is a possible D gene (5 bases). Trimming removed 7 bases from V and 5 bases from J, with 17 bases in between. Germline V gene data show CDR1 as SEHNR and CDR2 as FQNEAQ (reference sequence). The CDR3 covers 14 residues.